This TCR beta chain came from a study of blood T cell repertoires in COVID-19. Across the study: In each case, the material was cDNA or gDNA derived from T cells, B-cell-depleted T cells, or PBMCs.

The CDR3 runs to 16 residues. Germline V CDR1 and CDR2: SEHNR, FQNEAQ (reference sequence). V was clipped by 5 bases and J by 3 bases, with 17 bases between them. Recruitment covered about two dozen US areas and drew participants whose ages spanned roughly 18 to 89 years. In Cohort 3, a recovered donor had either two negative PCRs, clearance, or symptom resolution. Original analysis: Estimated nucleated cell counts came from reference gene primer amplification. TCRdb's copy holds only in-frame clones and misses some; the assay was immunoSEQ multiplex PCR. That table gives V, J and clone size, and the DNA gave D and trimming. The top ten clones hold around 1.1% of a sample with 250,000 to 300,000 clones, around 90% of them seen once.

This receptor was identified in a woman aged 25 to 39 who had recovered from COVID-19. Sequences were obtained from PBMCs or T cells enriched from blood (not recorded which). The chain carries TRBV7-9 and TRBJ2-1; the D gene is possibly TRBD1 (5 bases). DNA of the CDR3: TGTGCCAGCAGCCACGAACAGGCGGTTTTCTACAATGAGCAGTTCTTC. Residues: CASSHEQAVFYNEQFF.